These T cell receptor beta chains were read from a single sample in a study of vaccination and CD4 T cells after COVID-19. TCRdb used MiXCR to reprocess the PCR reads, holding one entry per CDR3 protein. The table includes 21,000 or so distinct CDR3 sequences, around two fifths detected once. The antigens of these receptors remain unknown. The sequencing used CD4+ T cells from blood, cultured in vitro, collected about 7 months after SARS-CoV-2 vaccination. The receptors were sampled from a human donor who had recovered from COVID-19. The CDR3 runs from the conserved cysteine through the conserved F or W. A D gene is named only where the DNA matches it firmly. Some rows have no size entry. The others give once, few or many, or a class for an expanded clone.

NA | few | TRBJ2-7 | TRBV27 | TGTGCCAGCAGTTCTATACTCGGGTACGACTTCGAGCAGTACTTC | CASSSILGYDFEQYF
TRBD1 | few | TRBJ2-7 | TRBV6-1 | TGTGCCAGCAGACTCGGGACAGGGGGTGGGTACGAGCAGTACTTC | CASRLGTGGGYEQYF
NA | few | TRBJ2-1 | TRBV20-1 | TGCAGTGCTAGCGGGAGTGGGGCTCGCGAGCAGTTCTTC | CSASGSGAREQFF
TRBD1 | few | TRBJ1-2 | TRBV7-2 | TGTGCCAGCAGCTCAATTACAACCGACAGGGGGGATAACTATGGCTACACCTTC | CASSSITTDRGDNYGYTF
NA | NA | TRBJ2-7 | TRBV7-2 | TGTGCCAGCAGACATTCCGTGGGCGAGCAGTACTTC | CASRHSVGEQYF
NA | NA | TRBJ2-7 | TRBV27 | TGTGCCAGCAGTTTCGAAAGGACAACGACCTACGAGCAGTACTTC | CASSFERTTTYEQYF
NA | NA | TRBJ1-5 | TRBV20-1 | TGCAGTGCTAGAGATCGCAATCAGCTCCAGCATTTT | CSARDRNQLQHF
TRBD1 | NA | TRBJ2-1 | TRBV6-5 | TGTGCCAGCAGAACAGGGGCCAATGAGCAGTTCTTC | CASRTGANEQFF
TRBD2 | NA | TRBJ2-7 | TRBV15 | TGTGCCACCAGCTTAATAGCGGGAGTCGCCGAGCAGTACTTC | CATSLIAGVAEQYF
TRBD2 | few | TRBJ2-2 | TRBV28 | TGTGCCAGCAACGGACCCGGGGGGGTCGGCGGGGAGCTGTTTTTT | CASNGPGGVGGELFF
NA | NA | TRBJ2-4 | TRBV6-4 | TGTGCCAGCAGTGACTCGAATGGGGGGAAGGCCAAAAACATTCAGTACTTC | CASSDSNGGKAKNIQYF
NA | NA | TRBJ2-7 | TRBV6-1 | TGTGCCAGCAGCCTCGGGGTCGAGGAGCAGTACTTC | CASSLGVEEQYF
NA | medium-sized | TRBJ1-5 | TRBV20-1 | TGCAGTGCTAGGGGCAGGGAAAGCCAGCCCCAGCATTTT | CSARGRESQPQHF
TRBD1 | NA | TRBJ2-2 | TRBV7-3 | TGTGCCAGCAGCAGGACAGGGACGGGCACCGGGGAGCTGTTTTTT | CASSRTGTGTGELFF
TRBD2 | NA | TRBJ2-1 | TRBV6-1 | TGTGCCAGCGCCCAAGGGACTAGAGGGTATGAGCAGTTCTTC | CASAQGTRGYEQFF
NA | NA | TRBJ1-1 | TRBV28 | TGTGCCAGCAGTTTACAATCGAACACTGAAGCTTTCTTT | CASSLQSNTEAFF
NA | NA | TRBJ1-2 | TRBV7-2 | TGTGCCAGCAGCTTTCAGGGCGATGGCTACACCTTC | CASSFQGDGYTF
NA | NA | TRBJ2-7 | TRBV4-1 | TGCGCCAGCAGCCAAGTTGCGACTGCCACCTACGAGCAGTACTTC | CASSQVATATYEQYF
NA | NA | TRBJ2-7 | TRBV27 | TGTGCCAGCAGTTCCGACTGGGACGCTATGCGGGAGCAGTACTTC | CASSSDWDAMREQYF
TRBD2 | NA | TRBJ2-1 | TRBV20-1 | TGCAGTGCAACTGACGGGACTAGCGGGCTCTACAATGAGCAGTTCTTC | CSATDGTSGLYNEQFF
NA | NA | TRBJ2-5 | TRBV6-1 | TGTGCCAGCAGTGAAGATAGGCGGGCCCGGCTTACCGAGACCCAGTACTTC | CASSEDRRARLTETQYF
TRBD2 | once | TRBJ2-3 | TRBV2 | TGTGCCAGCAGTGAAGGTCTAGCGGGAGTCCCAGATACGCAGTATTTT | CASSEGLAGVPDTQYF
TRBD2 | NA | TRBJ2-1 | TRBV20-1 | TGCAGTGCTGGGGGGGGAATTACGGGATCCGCGAGCAATGAGCAGTTCTTC | CSAGGGITGSASNEQFF
NA | NA | TRBJ1-1 | TRBV7-6 | TGTGCCAGCAGGAGTCGGGGGGGCACTGAAGCTTTCTTT | CASRSRGGTEAFF
NA | NA | TRBJ2-5 | TRBV20-1 | TGCAGTGCCACACCGACAGGTGACCAAGAGACCCAGTACTTC | CSATPTGDQETQYF
TRBD1 | NA | TRBJ2-1 | TRBV5-4 | TGTGCCAGCAGTCGCCGGGACAGTACTAATGAGCAGTTCTTC | CASSRRDSTNEQFF
NA | NA | TRBJ2-2 | TRBV7-3 | TGTGCCAGCAGCTTAACGAACACCGGGGAGCTGTTTTTT | CASSLTNTGELFF
TRBD2 | NA | TRBJ2-7 | TRBV6-2/TRBV6-3 | TGTGCCAGCAGTTACCTTATACAGCGGGGTGTCTACGAGCAGTACTTC | CASSYLIQRGVYEQYF
TRBD2 | few | TRBJ2-3 | TRBV7-2 | TGTGCCAGCAGCACAGCTAGCGGGCGGACAGATACGCAGTATTTT | CASSTASGRTDTQYF
NA | NA | TRBJ2-2 | TRBV6-1 | TGTGCCAGCAATGAGGACAGAATCACCGGGGAGCTGTTTTTT | CASNEDRITGELFF
NA | few | TRBJ1-5 | TRBV7-2 | TGTGCCAGCAGCTTAGTGAATGTTGTTTATAGCAATCAGCCCCAGCATTTT | CASSLVNVVYSNQPQHF
TRBD2 | NA | TRBJ2-7 | TRBV6-5 | TGTGCCAGCAGTTACATAGCCGGGACTAGCAACTACGAGCAGTACTTC | CASSYIAGTSNYEQYF
NA | NA | TRBJ2-3 | TRBV7-2 | TGTGCCAGCAGCTCCTCTAGCACAGATACGCAGTATTTT | CASSSSSTDTQYF
TRBD2 | NA | TRBJ2-3 | TRBV7-9 | TGTGCCAGCAGCTGGAGAGGGCTAGCGGGAGCGGGCACAGATACGCAGTATTTT | CASSWRGLAGAGTDTQYF
NA | few | TRBJ2-3 | TRBV7-2 | TGTGCCAGCAGCTTAAGGGGGTTAAGACCCCCACCGTATTTT | CASSLRGLRPPPYF
TRBD2 | NA | TRBJ2-7 | TRBV6-5 | TGTGCCAGCAGTTACGGGGGGGGAGTCGACGAGCAGTACTTC | CASSYGGGVDEQYF
NA | few | TRBJ1-2 | TRBV19 | TGTGCCAGTACAGGGGCGGCCGGGTACGGCTACACCTTC | CASTGAAGYGYTF
TRBD1 | NA | TRBJ1-2 | TRBV7-9 | TGTGCCAGCAGCCCCTCGGACAGGGGTCATAGGGGCGGCTACACCTTC | CASSPSDRGHRGGYTF
TRBD2 | NA | TRBJ2-5 | TRBV7-9 | TGTGCCAGCACGCCGGGGACTAGGATGCAAGAGACCCAGTACTTC | CASTPGTRMQETQYF
NA | NA | TRBJ1-6 | TRBV7-8 | TGTGCCAGCAGCTTACTTCCACAGAGATCCGAAAATTCACCCCTCCACTTT | CASSLLPQRSENSPLHF
TRBD2 | NA | TRBJ2-3 | TRBV20-1 | TGCAGTGCTAGAGATGCCGGGAGGGCCGGCACAGATGCGCAGTATTTT | CSARDAGRAGTDAQYF
NA | few | TRBJ1-2 | TRBV20-1 | TGCAGTGCTAGAGATGGGGGGGCACGGCCTAACTATGGCTACACCTTC | CSARDGGARPNYGYTF
TRBD1 | few | TRBJ2-7 | TRBV7-9 | TGTGCCAGCAGCTTAGCGGGGACAGTCAACTCCTACGAGCAGTACTTC | CASSLAGTVNSYEQYF
NA | NA | TRBJ2-1 | TRBV7-9 | TGTGCCAGCAGCTTAGCGCTGTCAGACCACAATGAGCAGTTCTTC | CASSLALSDHNEQFF
NA | NA | TRBJ1-2 | TRBV7-8 | TGTGCCAGCAGCTTATCCTTGGAGGCATATGGCTACACCTTC | CASSLSLEAYGYTF
NA | NA | TRBJ2-5 | TRBV28 | TGTGCCAGCAGTTTAGAGGGGCAGGGTCAAGAGACCCAGTACTTC | CASSLEGQGQETQYF
NA | NA | TRBJ2-5 | TRBV6-1 | TGTGCCAGCAGAATTTTTCAGGGGCGCGAGACCCAGTACTTC | CASRIFQGRETQYF
NA | NA | TRBJ1-5 | TRBV20-1 | TGCAGTGCTAGAGTTGCAGGGCAAAATCAGCCCCAGCATTTT | CSARVAGQNQPQHF
NA | NA | TRBJ1-2 | TRBV12-3/TRBV12-4 | TGTGCCAGCGGACGAAGAGGGTTCGGCTACACCTTC | CASGRRGFGYTF
TRBD2 | NA | TRBJ2-7 | TRBV6-5 | TGTGCCAGCAGTCGCTCGACTAGCGTGATCTCCTACGAGCAGTACTTC | CASSRSTSVISYEQYF
NA | few | TRBJ1-6 | TRBV6-5 | TGTGCCAGCAGTTACTTGGGGGGGAATTCACCCCTCCACTTT | CASSYLGGNSPLHF
NA | few | TRBJ1-1 | TRBV28 | TGTGCCAGCAGAATACGGAACACTGAAGCTTTCTTT | CASRIRNTEAFF
TRBD2 | NA | TRBJ2-3 | TRBV20-1 | TGCAGTGCTAGGGGGACTAGTTATGCAGATACGCAGTATTTT | CSARGTSYADTQYF
NA | NA | TRBJ2-7 | TRBV28 | TGTGCCAGCAGTTCCTACTCCAGGGGGAGGGGATACGAGCAGTACTTC | CASSSYSRGRGYEQYF
TRBD2 | NA | TRBJ2-3 | TRBV20-1 | TGCAGTGCTAGTCTTAGCGGGGTGGCAGATACGCAGTATTTT | CSASLSGVADTQYF
TRBD2 | once | TRBJ2-1 | TRBV6-4 | TGTGCCAGCAGTGGTTCCAGCGGGAACTACAATGAGCAGTTCTTC | CASSGSSGNYNEQFF
TRBD1 | NA | TRBJ2-7 | TRBV20-1 | TGCAGTGCCTCCGGGACAGTCCTCTCCTACGAGCAGTACTTC | CSASGTVLSYEQYF
NA | NA | TRBJ2-5 | TRBV15 | TGTGCCACCAGCTTAATTACGGGGCCATCACAAGAGACCCAGTACTTC | CATSLITGPSQETQYF